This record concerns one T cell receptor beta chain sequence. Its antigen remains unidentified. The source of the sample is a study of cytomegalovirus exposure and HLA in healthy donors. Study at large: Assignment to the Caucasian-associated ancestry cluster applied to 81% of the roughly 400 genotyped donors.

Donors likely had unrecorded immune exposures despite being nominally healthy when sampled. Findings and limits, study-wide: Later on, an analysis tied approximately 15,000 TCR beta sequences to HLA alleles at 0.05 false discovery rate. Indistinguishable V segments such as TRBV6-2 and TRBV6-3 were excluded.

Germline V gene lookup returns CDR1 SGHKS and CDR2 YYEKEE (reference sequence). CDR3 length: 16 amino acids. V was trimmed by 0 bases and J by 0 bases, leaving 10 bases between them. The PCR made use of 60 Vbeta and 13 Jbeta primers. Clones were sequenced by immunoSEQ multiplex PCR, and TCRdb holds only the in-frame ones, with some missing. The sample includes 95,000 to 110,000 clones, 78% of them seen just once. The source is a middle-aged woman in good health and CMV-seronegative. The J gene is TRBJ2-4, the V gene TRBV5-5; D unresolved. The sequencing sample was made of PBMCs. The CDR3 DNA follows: TGTGCCAGCAGCTTGGTTCTCGGTTTAGCCAAAAACATTCAGTACTTC. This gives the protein CASSLVLGLAKNIQYF. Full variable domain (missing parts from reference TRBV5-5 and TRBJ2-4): DAGVTQSPTHLIKTRGQQVTLRCSPISGHKSVSWYQQVLGQGPQFIFQYYEKEERGRGNFPDRFSARQFPNYSSELNVNALLLGDSALYLCASSLVLGLAKNIQYFGAGTRLSVL.